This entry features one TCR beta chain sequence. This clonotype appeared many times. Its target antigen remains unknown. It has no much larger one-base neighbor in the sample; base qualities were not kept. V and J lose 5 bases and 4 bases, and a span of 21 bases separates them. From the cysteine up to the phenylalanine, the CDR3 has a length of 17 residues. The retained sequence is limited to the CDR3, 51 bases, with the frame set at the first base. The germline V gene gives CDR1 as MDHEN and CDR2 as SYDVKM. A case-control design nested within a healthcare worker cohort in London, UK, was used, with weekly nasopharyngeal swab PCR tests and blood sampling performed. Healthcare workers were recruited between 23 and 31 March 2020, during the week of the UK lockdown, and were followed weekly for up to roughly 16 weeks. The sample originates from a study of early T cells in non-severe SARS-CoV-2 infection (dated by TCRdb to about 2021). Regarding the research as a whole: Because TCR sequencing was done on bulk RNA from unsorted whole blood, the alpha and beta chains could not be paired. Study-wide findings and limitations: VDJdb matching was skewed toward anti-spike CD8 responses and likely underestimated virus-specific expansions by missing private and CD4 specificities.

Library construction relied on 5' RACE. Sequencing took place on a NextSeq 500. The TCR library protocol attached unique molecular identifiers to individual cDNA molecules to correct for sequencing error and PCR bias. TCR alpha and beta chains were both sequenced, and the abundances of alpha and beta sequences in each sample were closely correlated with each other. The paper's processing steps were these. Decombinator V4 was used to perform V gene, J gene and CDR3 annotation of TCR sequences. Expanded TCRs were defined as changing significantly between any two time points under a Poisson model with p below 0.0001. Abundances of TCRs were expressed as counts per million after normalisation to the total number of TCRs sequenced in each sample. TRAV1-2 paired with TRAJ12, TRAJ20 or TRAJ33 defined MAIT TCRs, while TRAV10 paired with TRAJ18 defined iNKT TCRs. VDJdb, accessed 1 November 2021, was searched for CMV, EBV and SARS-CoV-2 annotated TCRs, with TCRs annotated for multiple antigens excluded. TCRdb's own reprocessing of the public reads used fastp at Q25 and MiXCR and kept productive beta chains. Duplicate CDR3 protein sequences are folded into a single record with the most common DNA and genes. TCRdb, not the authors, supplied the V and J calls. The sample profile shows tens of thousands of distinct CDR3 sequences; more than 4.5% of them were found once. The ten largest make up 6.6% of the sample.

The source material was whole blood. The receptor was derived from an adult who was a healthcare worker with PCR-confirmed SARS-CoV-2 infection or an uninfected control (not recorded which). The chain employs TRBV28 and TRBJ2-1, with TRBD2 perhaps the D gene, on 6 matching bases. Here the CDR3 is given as CASSPLRSTGAYNEQFF. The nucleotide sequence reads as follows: TGTGCCAGCAGTCCGCTCCGTAGTACGGGAGCTTACAATGAGCAGTTCTTC.